These T cell receptor beta chains were read from a single sample in a study of shared clonotypes between healthy human individuals. Assay used: immunoSEQ multiplex PCR; TCRdb lists only in-frame clones, some missing. The table shows about 2.4 million clones, with approximately 92% occurring only once. The specimen was naive CD4+ T cells sorted from blood. These receptors all come from a man between 18 and 29 years old in good health. Each CDR3 is given without its conserved first and last residue.

v_call	j_call	cdr3_aa
TRBV5-1	TRBJ2-1	ASRFTGTSGYNEQF
TRBV2	TRBJ2-7	ASSEALGRPEIYEQY
TRBV7-3	TRBJ2-5	ASSLAGASRRGTQY
TRBV13	TRBJ1-1	ASSLMWAGDTEAF
TRBV6-5	TRBJ2-1	ASGGSGPYNEQF
TRBV5-1	TRBJ1-2	ASSLGRGKGGYT
TRBV18	TRBJ2-3	ASSPQRALTDTQY
TRBV5-8	TRBJ1-6	ASILSGGYNSPLH
TRBV6-5	TRBJ1-4	ATRQGTYEKLF
TRBV7-9	TRBJ1-4	ASSRLGGVVSTNEKLF
TRBV7-2	TRBJ1-6	ASSLDVLSLH
TRBV19	TRBJ1-2	ASSAQLNYGYT
TRBV4-3	TRBJ1-1	ASSQDLRSQNTEAF
TRBV13	TRBJ2-3	ASSPYGRAASTDTQY
TRBV7-2	TRBJ2-5	ASSLGQETQY
TRBV9	TRBJ1-2	ASSVHQGYYGYT
TRBV25-1	TRBJ1-4	ASSAPGTVNEKLF
TRBV5-4	TRBJ2-2	ASSPGLHTGELF
TRBV5-6	TRBJ1-1	ASSRDRLGTEAF
TRBV2	TRBJ2-3	ASNQAGYTQY
TRBV6-1	TRBJ2-7	ASSEAQQGRALYEQY
TRBV7-2	TRBJ2-5	ASSPGGEETQY
TRBV10-3	TRBJ1-1	AISEVSANTEAF
TRBV5-6	TRBJ2-7	ASSSTLGSYEQY
TRBV28	TRBJ2-7	ASSPPTSGAYEQY
TRBV28	TRBJ1-5	ASSASSYYSNQPQH
TRBV28	TRBJ2-7	ASSLSGYASYEQY
TRBV5-1	TRBJ2-1	ASSLAADNRYEQF
TRBV7-9	TRBJ1-3	ASSSVGSGREDRNTIY
TRBV5-8	TRBJ1-5	ASSAGQGGKPQH
TRBV18	TRBJ2-5	ASSPVGQGRQETQY
TRBV6-5	TRBJ1-3	ASSRLISGNTIY
TRBV4-2	TRBJ1-4	ASSQGQPATNEKLF
TRBV4-3	TRBJ1-4	ASSRYRGPTNEKLF
TRBV12-5	TRBJ1-1	ASGLLIWEGETTEAF
TRBV5-1	TRBJ2-7	ASSSGQGNEQY
TRBV11-2	TRBJ1-4	ASSPLREEKLF
TRBV6-6	TRBJ2-3	ASSTDRDTQY
TRBV11-2	TRBJ2-3	ASSLIRGKANTDTQY
TRBV18	TRBJ2-3	ASSPLLYPPDTQY
TRBV5-1	TRBJ2-5	ASSFWVGDKETQY
TRBV30	TRBJ2-1	AWMSGGVGSEQF
TRBV7-2	TRBJ2-2	ASTPDRAAGELF
TRBV4-3	TRBJ2-1	ASSLRQPGQGSYNEQF
TRBV7-2	TRBJ2-7	ASSPQGLAGYEQY